Listed below are T cell receptor beta chains from one sample, sequenced in a study of blood T cell repertoires in COVID-19. The assay was immunoSEQ multiplex PCR, and TCRdb's table has in-frame clones only and misses some. The sample carries 250,000 to 350,000 clones, 65% to 85% recorded once. Sequencing was done on a sample of peripheral blood. The source is a woman between 50 and 59 years old with acute or convalescent COVID-19. Each CDR3 is given with its conserved first and last residue. Fields, in order: CDR3 DNA, CDR3 protein, J gene, V gene, clone size, D gene. D genes are given only for firm matches. Not every row has a clone size; where given, it reads once, few, many or a size class.

CDR3 DNA: TGTGCCAGCAGTTCGGGACAGGGGCTATATGGCTACACCTTC
CDR3 protein: CASSSGQGLYGYTF
J gene: TRBJ1-2
V gene: TRBV27
clone size: -
D gene: TRBD1

CDR3 DNA: TGTGCCAGCAGCCTCCCAGGACAGGGAGATTCACCCCTCCACTTT
CDR3 protein: CASSLPGQGDSPLHF
J gene: TRBJ1-6
V gene: TRBV5-4
clone size: -
D gene: TRBD1

CDR3 DNA: TGCGCCAGCAGCATAGGACTAGCGGGAGCAAACACCGGGGAGCTGTTTTTT
CDR3 protein: CASSIGLAGANTGELFF
J gene: TRBJ2-2
V gene: TRBV5-1
clone size: -
D gene: TRBD2

CDR3 DNA: TGTGCCTGCGAGCGGACAGGCCGCACAGATACGCAGTATTTT
CDR3 protein: CACERTGRTDTQYF
J gene: TRBJ2-3
V gene: TRBV30
clone size: -
D gene: TRBD1

CDR3 DNA: TGTGCCAGCAGCTTAGACAGGAAAGTGAGTGATGGCTACACCTTC
CDR3 protein: CASSLDRKVSDGYTF
J gene: TRBJ1-2
V gene: TRBV7-9
clone size: -
D gene: -

CDR3 DNA: TGCGCCAGCAGCTTACAGGGACCTGGGGGAAACACCATATATTTT
CDR3 protein: CASSLQGPGGNTIYF
J gene: TRBJ1-3
V gene: TRBV5-1
clone size: -
D gene: -

CDR3 DNA: TGCAGCGTTGAGAGGGACAATGGCTACACCTTC
CDR3 protein: CSVERDNGYTF
J gene: TRBJ1-2
V gene: TRBV29-1
clone size: -
D gene: -

CDR3 DNA: TGTGCCAGCAGTGAAACGGTGCAGGATGGAGGCTACACCTTC
CDR3 protein: CASSETVQDGGYTF
J gene: TRBJ1-2
V gene: TRBV2
clone size: -
D gene: -

CDR3 DNA: TGTGCCAGCAGCCAACAACAGTGGGGCTACACCTTC
CDR3 protein: CASSQQQWGYTF
J gene: TRBJ1-2
V gene: TRBV3-1/TRBV3-2
clone size: -
D gene: -

CDR3 DNA: TGCGCCAGCAGCTATGGACAGGGTACCACCGGGGAGCTGTTTTTT
CDR3 protein: CASSYGQGTTGELFF
J gene: TRBJ2-2
V gene: TRBV5-1
clone size: -
D gene: TRBD1

CDR3 DNA: TGTGCCAGTAGGACGAGGGGGCCCCAAGAGACCCAGTACTTC
CDR3 protein: CASRTRGPQETQYF
J gene: TRBJ2-5
V gene: TRBV19
clone size: -
D gene: TRBD1

CDR3 DNA: TGTGCTAGTGGTTTGATAAACTATGAGGGCACTGAAGCTTTCTTT
CDR3 protein: CASGLINYEGTEAFF
J gene: TRBJ1-1
V gene: TRBV12-5
clone size: once
D gene: -

CDR3 DNA: TGTGCCACCTTCGAGGGTGGCTACACCTTC
CDR3 protein: CATFEGGYTF
J gene: TRBJ1-2
V gene: TRBV27
clone size: -
D gene: -

CDR3 DNA: TGTGCCAGCAGTCCGACCCTACAGGGGGCTAATCAGCCCCAGCATTTT
CDR3 protein: CASSPTLQGANQPQHF
J gene: TRBJ1-5
V gene: TRBV27
clone size: -
D gene: TRBD1

CDR3 DNA: TGTGCCAGCAGCGAGGGATCAGGGGGCACTGACTACGAGCAGTACTTC
CDR3 protein: CASSEGSGGTDYEQYF
J gene: TRBJ2-7
V gene: TRBV9
clone size: -
D gene: TRBD1

CDR3 DNA: TGTGCCAGCAGTTCGGGAGCAGACCTAGCCAAAAACATTCAGTACTTC
CDR3 protein: CASSSGADLAKNIQYF
J gene: TRBJ2-4
V gene: TRBV6-5
clone size: -
D gene: -